These 3 T cell receptor beta chains originate from one sample sequenced in a study of blood T cells in healthy people across ages (dated by TCRdb to between 2014 and 2017). Receptors were amplified or captured by 5' RACE. TCRdb records Illumina HiSeq 2500 as the sequencer. A second 7 to 11 cycle PCR used a sample-barcoded 5' primer and a J-beta primer mix. TCRdb reprocessed the public reads (quality trimming at Q25 with fastp, clone calling with MiXCR) and kept in-frame beta chains. Identical CDR3 proteins give one entry, which carries the most common genes and DNA. The sample profile shows around 900,000 distinct CDR3 sequences; about 51% of them were found once. The ten largest make up 20% to 25% of the sample. What was sequenced was blood. These receptors all stem from a woman aged 55-70 years in good health.

This clonotype was seen only a few times. V is TRBV7-8 and J is TRBJ2-7, with 16 bases aligning to TRBD2. V trimming: 3 bases; J trimming: 7 bases; junction bases outside the gene matches: 18. The CDR3 loop spans 20 amino acids. Germline V gene sequence: CDR1 SGHVS, CDR2 FQNEAQ. CDR3 region: CASSFSGTSGRAWFPREQYF. CDR3 sequence (DNA): TGTGCCAGCAGCTTCTCCGGGACTAGCGGGAGGGCCTGGTTCCCTAGGGAGCAGTACTTC.

The CDR3 here is CASSRQGRNTGELFF. The CDR3 region has the DNA TGTGCCAGCAGTCGACAGGGGAGGAACACCGGGGAGCTGTTTTTT. The rearrangement joins TRBV12-3 or TRBV12-4 to TRBJ2-2; 8 bases fit TRBD1. This CDR3 contains 15 residues. The trim removed 5 bases at V and 1 base at J, leaving 3 bases unmatched.

J is TRBJ2-1 and V is TRBV20-1; D gene unclear. CDR3 size: 15 residues. The germline CDR1 and CDR2 sequences are DFQATT and SNEGSKA (reference sequence). Between the trimmed V and J ends, which lost 6 bases and 2 bases, there was a span of 17 bases. CDR3 in DNA: TGCAGTGCCCTGACCTCCAACGGAGCCTACAATGAGCAGTTCTTC. This translates into CSALTSNGAYNEQFF.